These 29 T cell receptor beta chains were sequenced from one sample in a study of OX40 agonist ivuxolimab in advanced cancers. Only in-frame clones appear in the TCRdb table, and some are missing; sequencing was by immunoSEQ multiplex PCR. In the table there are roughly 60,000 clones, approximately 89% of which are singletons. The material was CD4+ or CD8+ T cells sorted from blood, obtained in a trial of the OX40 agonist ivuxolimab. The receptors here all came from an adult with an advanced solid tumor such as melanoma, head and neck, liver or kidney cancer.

The CDR3 nucleotides are TGTGCCAGCAGCCGATACGCTGGAGGGGGCGGCACTGAAGCTTTCTTT. Residues: CASSRYAGGGGTEAFF. V gene TRBV7-2 combines with J gene TRBJ1-1, with 7 bases that match TRBD1. Germline CDR1 is SGHTA and CDR2 is FQGNSA. This CDR3 has 16 amino acids. The V gene end was trimmed by 5 bases and the J gene end by 4 bases; junction bases not matched to a gene: 13.

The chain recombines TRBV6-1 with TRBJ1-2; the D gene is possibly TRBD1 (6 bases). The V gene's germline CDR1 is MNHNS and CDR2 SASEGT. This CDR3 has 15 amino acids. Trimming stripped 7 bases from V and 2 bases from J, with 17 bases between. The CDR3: CASIPTWGGNYGYTF. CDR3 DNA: TGTGCCAGCATCCCCACCTGGGGGGGCAACTATGGCTACACCTTC.

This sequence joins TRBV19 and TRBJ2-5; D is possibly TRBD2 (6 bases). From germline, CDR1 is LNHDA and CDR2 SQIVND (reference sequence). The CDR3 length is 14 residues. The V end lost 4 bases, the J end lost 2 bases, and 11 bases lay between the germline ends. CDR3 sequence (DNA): TGTGCCAGTAGTACCCGGACTATTCAAGAGACCCAGTACTTC. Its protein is CASSTRTIQETQYF.

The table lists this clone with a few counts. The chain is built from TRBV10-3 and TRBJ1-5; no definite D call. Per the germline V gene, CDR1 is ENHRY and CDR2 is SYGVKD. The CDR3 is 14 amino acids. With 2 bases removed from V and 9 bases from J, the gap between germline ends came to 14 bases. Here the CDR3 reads CAISEDTRRMPQHF. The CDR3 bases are TGTGCCATCAGTGAGGACACCCGGCGGATGCCCCAGCATTTT.

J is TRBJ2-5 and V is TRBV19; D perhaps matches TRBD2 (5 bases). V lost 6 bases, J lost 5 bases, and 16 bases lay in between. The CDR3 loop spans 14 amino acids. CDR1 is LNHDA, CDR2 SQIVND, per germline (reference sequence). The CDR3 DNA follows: TGTGCCAGTAGAGCTGAGGGTAGTGGGGAGACCCAGTACTTC. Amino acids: CASRAEGSGETQYF.

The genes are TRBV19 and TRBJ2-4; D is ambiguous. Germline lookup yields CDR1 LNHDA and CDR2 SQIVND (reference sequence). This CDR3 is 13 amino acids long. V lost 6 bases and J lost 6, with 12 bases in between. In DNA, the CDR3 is TGTGCCAGTAGAAACCTCAACGGAAACATTCAGTACTTC. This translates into CASRNLNGNIQYF.

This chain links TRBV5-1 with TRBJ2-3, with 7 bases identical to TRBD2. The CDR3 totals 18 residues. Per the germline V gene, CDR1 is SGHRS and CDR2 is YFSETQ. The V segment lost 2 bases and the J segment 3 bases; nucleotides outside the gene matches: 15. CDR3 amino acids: CASSFGLRGRAGTDTQYF. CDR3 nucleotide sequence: TGCGCCAGCAGCTTCGGTTTACGAGGGAGGGCCGGGACAGATACGCAGTATTTT.

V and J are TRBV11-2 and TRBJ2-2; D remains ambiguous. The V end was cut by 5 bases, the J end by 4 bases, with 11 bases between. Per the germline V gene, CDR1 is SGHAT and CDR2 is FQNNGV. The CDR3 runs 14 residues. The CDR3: CASSPQDTTGELFF. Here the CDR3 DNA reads TGTGCCAGCAGCCCCCAGGATACCACCGGGGAGCTGTTTTTT.

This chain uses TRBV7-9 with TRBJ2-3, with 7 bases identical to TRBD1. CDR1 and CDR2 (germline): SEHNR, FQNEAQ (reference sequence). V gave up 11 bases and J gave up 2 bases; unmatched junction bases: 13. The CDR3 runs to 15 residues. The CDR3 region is CAADRLGTATDTQYF. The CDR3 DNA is TGTGCCGCGGATCGTCTGGGGACAGCCACAGATACGCAGTATTTT.

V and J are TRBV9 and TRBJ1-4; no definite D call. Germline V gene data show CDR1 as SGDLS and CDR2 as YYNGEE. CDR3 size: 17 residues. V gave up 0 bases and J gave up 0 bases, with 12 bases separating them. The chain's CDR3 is CASSVGGSLATNEKLFF. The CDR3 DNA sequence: TGTGCCAGCAGCGTAGGGGGAAGCTTGGCAACTAATGAAAAACTGTTTTTT.

For the CDR3, the DNA is TGTGCCAGTAGTTCATCAGGGGGTGGCAGGGGGAACACTGAAGCTTTCTTT. Protein sequence: CASSSSGGGRGNTEAFF. The chain combines TRBV19 with TRBJ1-1; 7 bases align to TRBD1. V shed 5 bases and J 1 base; nucleotides not matched to a gene: 13. The CDR3 runs to 17 residues. CDR1 and CDR2 from the germline V gene are LNHDA and SQIVND (reference sequence).

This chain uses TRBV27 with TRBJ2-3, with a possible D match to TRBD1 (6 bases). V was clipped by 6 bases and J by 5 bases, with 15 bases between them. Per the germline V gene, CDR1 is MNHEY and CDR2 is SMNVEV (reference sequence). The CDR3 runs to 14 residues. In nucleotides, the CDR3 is TGTGCCAGCAGAAGTAATGGGGGCGTAGATACGCAGTATTTT. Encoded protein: CASRSNGGVDTQYF.

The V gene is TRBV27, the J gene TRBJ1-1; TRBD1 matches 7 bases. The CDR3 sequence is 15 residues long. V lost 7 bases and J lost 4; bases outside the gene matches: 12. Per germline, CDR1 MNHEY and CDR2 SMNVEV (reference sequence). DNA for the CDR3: TGTGCCAGCAAGGAGCACAGGGGTGGCAGCACTGAAGCTTTCTTT. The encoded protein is CASKEHRGGSTEAFF.

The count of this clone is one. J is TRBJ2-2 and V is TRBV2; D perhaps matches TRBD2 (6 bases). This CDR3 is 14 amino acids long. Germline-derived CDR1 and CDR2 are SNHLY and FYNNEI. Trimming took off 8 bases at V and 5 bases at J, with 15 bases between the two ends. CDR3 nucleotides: TGTGCCAGCGTGCAGGAGGGACGTACCGGGGAGCTGTTTTTT. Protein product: CASVQEGRTGELFF. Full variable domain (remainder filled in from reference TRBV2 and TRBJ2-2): EPEVTQTPSHQVTQMGQEVILRCVPISNHLYFYWYRQILGQKVEFLVSFYNNEISEKSEIFDDQFSVERPDGSNFTLKIRSTKLEDSAMYFCASVQEGRTGELFFGEGSRLTVL.

This CDR3 reads CASSVQGLRGYTF. CDR3 sequence (DNA): TGTGCCAGCAGTGTACAGGGGTTGAGGGGCTACACCTTC. The J gene is TRBJ1-2, the V gene TRBV2; TRBD1 matches at 7 bases. With 4 bases clipped from V and 8 bases from J, the junction kept 7 bases outside the gene matches. Germline CDR1 is SNHLY and CDR2 is FYNNEI. The CDR3 has 13 residues.

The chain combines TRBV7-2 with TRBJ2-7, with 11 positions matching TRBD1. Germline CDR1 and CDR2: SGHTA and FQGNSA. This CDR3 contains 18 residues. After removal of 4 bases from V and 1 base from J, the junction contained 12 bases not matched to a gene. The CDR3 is CASSSGWTGGPSSYEQYF. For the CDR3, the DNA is TGTGCCAGCAGCTCAGGATGGACAGGGGGCCCGTCTTCCTACGAGCAGTACTTC.

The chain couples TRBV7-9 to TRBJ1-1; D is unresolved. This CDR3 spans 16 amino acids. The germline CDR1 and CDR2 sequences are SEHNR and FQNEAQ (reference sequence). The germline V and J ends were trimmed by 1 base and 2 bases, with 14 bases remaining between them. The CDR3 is CASSLGVGRSNTEAFF. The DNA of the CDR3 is TGTGCCAGCAGCTTAGGGGTGGGCAGGTCCAACACTGAAGCTTTCTTT.

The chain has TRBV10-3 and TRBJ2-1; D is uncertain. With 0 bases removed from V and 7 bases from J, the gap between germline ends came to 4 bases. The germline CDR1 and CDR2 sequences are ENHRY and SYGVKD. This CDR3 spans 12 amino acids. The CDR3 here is CAISESKNEQFF. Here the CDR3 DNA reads TGTGCCATCAGTGAGTCGAAGAATGAGCAGTTCTTC.

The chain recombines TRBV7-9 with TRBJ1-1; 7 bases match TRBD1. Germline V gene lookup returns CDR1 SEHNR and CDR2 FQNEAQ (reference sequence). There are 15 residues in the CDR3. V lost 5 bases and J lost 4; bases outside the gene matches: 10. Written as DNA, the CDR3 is TGTGCCAGCAGCGAAAGGGGGCATTTGGCCACTGAAGCTTTCTTT. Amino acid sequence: CASSERGHLATEAFF. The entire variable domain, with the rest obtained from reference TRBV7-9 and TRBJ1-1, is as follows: DTGVSQNPRHKITKRGQNVTFRCDPISEHNRLYWYRQTLGQGPEFLTYFQNEAQLEKSRLLSDRFSAERPKGSFSTLEIQRTEQGDSAMYLCASSERGHLATEAFFGQGTRLTVV.

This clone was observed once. CDR3 sequence: CASSGQGRETQYF. CDR3 bases: TGTGCCAGCAGCGGACAGGGGCGAGAGACCCAGTACTTC. The chain carries TRBV11-2 and TRBJ2-5, with 9 bases lining up with TRBD1. The germline V gene has CDR1 SGHAT and CDR2 FQNNGV. Trimming removed 5 bases from V and 4 bases from J; junction bases left unmatched: 2. This CDR3 is built from 13 residues.

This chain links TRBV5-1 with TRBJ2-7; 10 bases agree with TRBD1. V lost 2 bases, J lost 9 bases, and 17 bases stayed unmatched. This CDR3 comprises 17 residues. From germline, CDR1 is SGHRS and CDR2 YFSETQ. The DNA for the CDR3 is TGCGCCAGCAGCTTAACCTACCCGGGACAGGGGCTCTCGATGCAGTACTTC. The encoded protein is CASSLTYPGQGLSMQYF.

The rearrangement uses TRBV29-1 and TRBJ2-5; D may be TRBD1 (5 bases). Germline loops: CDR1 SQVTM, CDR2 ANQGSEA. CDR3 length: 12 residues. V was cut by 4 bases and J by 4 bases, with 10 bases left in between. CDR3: CSVAGSPETQYF. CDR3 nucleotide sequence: TGCAGCGTTGCAGGGTCTCCAGAGACCCAGTACTTC.

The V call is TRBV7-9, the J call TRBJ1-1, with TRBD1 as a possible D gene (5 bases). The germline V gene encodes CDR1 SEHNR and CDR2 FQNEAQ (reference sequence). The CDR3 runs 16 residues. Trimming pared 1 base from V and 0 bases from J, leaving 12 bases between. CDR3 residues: CASSLGKGTMNTEAFF. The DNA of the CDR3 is TGTGCCAGCAGCTTAGGAAAGGGGACCATGAACACTGAAGCTTTCTTT.

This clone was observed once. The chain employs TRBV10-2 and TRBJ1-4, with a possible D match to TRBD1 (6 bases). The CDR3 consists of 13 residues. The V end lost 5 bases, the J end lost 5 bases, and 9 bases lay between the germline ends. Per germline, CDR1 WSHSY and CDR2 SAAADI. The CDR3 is CASSRQGNEKLFF. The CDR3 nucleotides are TGCGCCAGCAGTCGGCAGGGGAATGAAAAACTGTTTTTT.

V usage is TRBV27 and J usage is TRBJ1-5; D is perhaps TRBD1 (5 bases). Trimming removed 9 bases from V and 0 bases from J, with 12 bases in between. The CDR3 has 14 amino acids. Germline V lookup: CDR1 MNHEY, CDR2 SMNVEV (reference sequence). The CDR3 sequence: CARDRFYSNQPQHF. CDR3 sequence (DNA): TGTGCCAGAGACAGATTTTATAGCAATCAGCCCCAGCATTTT.

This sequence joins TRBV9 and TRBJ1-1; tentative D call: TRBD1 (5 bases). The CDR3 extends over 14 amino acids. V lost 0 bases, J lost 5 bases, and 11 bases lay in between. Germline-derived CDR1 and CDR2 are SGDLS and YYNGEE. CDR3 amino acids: CASSVGGAKTEAFF. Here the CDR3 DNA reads TGTGCCAGCAGCGTAGGGGGCGCGAAAACTGAAGCTTTCTTT. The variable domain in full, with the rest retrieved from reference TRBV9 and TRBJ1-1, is DSGVTQTPKHLITATGQRVTLRCSPRSGDLSVYWYQQSLDQGLQFLIQYYNGEERAKGNILERFSAQQFPDLHSELNLSSLELGDSALYFCASSVGGAKTEAFFGQGTRLTVV.

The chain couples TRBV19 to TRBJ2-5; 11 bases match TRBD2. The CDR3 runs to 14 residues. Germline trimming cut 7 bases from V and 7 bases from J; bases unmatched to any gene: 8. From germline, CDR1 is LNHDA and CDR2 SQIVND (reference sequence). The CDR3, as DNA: TGTGCCAGTACCGATACTAGCGGGAGAGGGACCCAGTACTTC. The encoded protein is CASTDTSGRGTQYF.

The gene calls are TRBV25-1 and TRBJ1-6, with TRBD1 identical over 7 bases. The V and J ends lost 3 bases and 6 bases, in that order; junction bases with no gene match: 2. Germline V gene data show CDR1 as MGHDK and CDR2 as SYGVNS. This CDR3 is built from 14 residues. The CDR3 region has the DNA TGTGCCAGCAGTGAGGACAGGATTAATTCACCCCTCCACTTT. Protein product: CASSEDRINSPLHF.

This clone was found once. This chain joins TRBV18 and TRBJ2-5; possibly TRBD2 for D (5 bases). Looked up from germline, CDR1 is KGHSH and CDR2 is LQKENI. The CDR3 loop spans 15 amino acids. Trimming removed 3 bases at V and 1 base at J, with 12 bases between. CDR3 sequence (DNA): TGTGCCAGCTCACCGCGGGCTTCGCCCCAAGAGACCCAGTACTTC. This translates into CASSPRASPQETQYF.